The 28 T cell receptor beta chains given below trace back to one sample, sequenced in a study of cytomegalovirus exposure and HLA in healthy donors. PCR employed 60 Vbeta and 13 Jbeta primers. Clones were sequenced by immunoSEQ multiplex PCR, and TCRdb holds only the in-frame ones, with some missing. This sample has some 30,000 clones; less than 55% occur once, and the top ten carry less than 2%. Specimen: PBMCs. The receptor set was obtained from a woman aged 45 to 65 in good health and CMV-seronegative.

This sequence joins TRBV7-9 and TRBJ2-7; possibly TRBD1 for D (6 bases). Trimming took off 4 bases at V and 3 bases at J, with 19 bases between the two ends. From germline, CDR1 is SEHNR and CDR2 FQNEAQ (reference sequence). This CDR3 comprises 16 residues. The CDR3 bases are TGTGCCAGCAGCTCCGGGATGACAGGTAACTACTACGAGCAGTACTTC. Amino acid sequence: CASSSGMTGNYYEQYF.

The V and J genes are TRBV5-1 and TRBJ2-7; maybe TRBD2 (6 bases). V shed 4 bases and J shed 0 bases, with 11 bases lying between them. This CDR3 is 14 amino acids long. Germline CDR1 is SGHRS and CDR2 is YFSETQ. The chain's CDR3 is CASSRDSTSYEQYF. Written as DNA, the CDR3 is TGCGCCAGCAGCCGGGACTCGACCTCCTACGAGCAGTACTTC.

V gene TRBV6-5 combines with J gene TRBJ1-2; possible D gene TRBD1, 6 bases. The germline gives CDR1 MNHEY, CDR2 SVGAGI. V was shortened by 6 bases and J by 5 bases, with 10 bases between the two germline ends. The length of the CDR3 is 12 residues. The CDR3 sequence is CASSADRYGYTF. Here the CDR3 DNA reads TGTGCCAGCAGCGCGGACAGATATGGCTACACCTTC.

The chain uses TRBV5-6 and TRBJ2-7, with 9 bases fitting TRBD2. V lost 0 bases and J lost 2; bases outside the gene matches: 9. The CDR3 runs to 17 residues. Germline V lookup: CDR1 SGHDT, CDR2 YYEEEE. In DNA, the CDR3 is TGTGCCAGCAGCTTGGTGGCCGGAGCGGGAGGCCCCTACGAGCAGTACTTC. Translation: CASSLVAGAGGPYEQYF.

This clone was seen more than once but under ten times. V and J are TRBV19 and TRBJ1-2; D is unclear. Germline CDR1 is LNHDA and CDR2 is SQIVND (reference sequence). With 5 bases removed from V and 7 bases from J, the gap between germline ends came to 14 bases. This CDR3 is 13 amino acids long. CDR3 in DNA: TGTGCCAGTAGTCCAGCATCTGGGCCTGGCTACACCTTC. Protein: CASSPASGPGYTF.

The chain links TRBV12-5 to TRBJ1-5; 11 bases map to TRBD1. This CDR3 has 16 residues. Looked up from germline, CDR1 is LGHNT and CDR2 is FRNRAP. The V and J ends lost 4 bases and 4 bases, in that order; junction bases with no gene match: 6. As DNA, the CDR3 is TGTGCTAGTGGTTCTTCGGACAGGGGGCTGAATCAGCCCCAGCATTTT. This codes for CASGSSDRGLNQPQHF.

V is TRBV6-6 and J is TRBJ2-5; 8 nucleotides match TRBD2. Germline CDR1 reads MNHNY; CDR2 reads SVGAGI (reference sequence). This CDR3 comprises 15 residues. The trim removed 8 bases at V and 5 bases at J, leaving 13 bases unmatched. The CDR3 DNA is TGTGCCAGCCGGGGGGGGGTCAGAGGGCTGGAGACCCAGTACTTC. Its protein product is CASRGGVRGLETQYF.

The genes are TRBV15 and TRBJ2-5; 8 bases match TRBD1. Germline lookup yields CDR1 LNHNV and CDR2 YYDKDF (reference sequence). V lost 0 bases to trimming and J lost 1 base; unmatched junction nucleotides: 1. The CDR3 loop spans 15 amino acids. This chain's CDR3 is CATSRDGQGQETQYF. The DNA of the CDR3 is TGTGCCACCAGCAGAGATGGACAGGGCCAAGAGACCCAGTACTTC.

This clone was observed a few times. The gene calls are TRBV5-1 and TRBJ2-2; D is undetermined. The CDR3 is made up of 14 amino acids. Trimming left V 0 bases short and J 7 bases short, with 10 bases between. Per the germline V gene, CDR1 is SGHRS and CDR2 is YFSETQ. For the CDR3, the DNA is TGCGCCAGCAGCTTGGTTGGAGCACACGGGGAGCTGTTTTTT. Encoded protein: CASSLVGAHGELFF.

In its sample, this clone was seen a few times. The chain joins TRBV5-4 to TRBJ1-2, with D possibly being TRBD1 (6 bases). CDR3 length equals 13 residues. Germline V CDR1 and CDR2: SGHNT, YYREEE (reference sequence). V was shortened by 10 bases and J by 4 bases, with 17 bases between the two germline ends. The CDR3 is CAGLREGVYGYTF. For the CDR3, the DNA is TGTGCCGGCCTACGGGAGGGGGTCTATGGCTACACCTTC.

The CDR3 protein is CASSSYGRGSTDTQYF. The CDR3, as DNA: TGTGCCAGCAGCTCCTATGGCCGGGGTAGCACAGATACGCAGTATTTT. The V and J genes are TRBV7-9 and TRBJ2-3, with a weak D call TRBD2 (5 bases). Germline V gene data show CDR1 as SEHNR and CDR2 as FQNEAQ (reference sequence). This CDR3 has 16 residues. V lost 4 bases to trimming and J lost 0 bases, with 14 bases between them.

This clone was counted between two and nine times. The chain uses TRBV6-4 and TRBJ2-7, with D perhaps TRBD1 (6 bases). The ends were cut back, 2 bases at V and 5 bases at J, with 16 bases in the middle. The CDR3 extends over 15 amino acids. Germline CDR1 is MRHNA and CDR2 is SNTAGT. The CDR3: CASSDLRGLVDEQYF. The CDR3 DNA reads as TGTGCCAGCAGTGACCTCAGGGGTCTCGTGGACGAGCAGTACTTC.

This chain links TRBV4-1 with TRBJ2-7; 10 bases are a match to TRBD2. Germline V gene data show CDR1 as MGHRA and CDR2 as YSYEKL. V lost 2 bases to trimming and J lost 9 bases; unmatched junction nucleotides: 4. The length of the CDR3 is 13 residues. CDR3 sequence (DNA): TGCGCCAGCAGCCAATTCGGACTAGCGGTGCAGTACTTC. This gives the protein CASSQFGLAVQYF.

V gene TRBV2 combines with J gene TRBJ2-7; 7 bases align to TRBD1. The CDR3 extends over 16 amino acids. The germline CDR1 and CDR2 sequences are SNHLY and FYNNEI. Unmatched junction bases numbered 6, after V lost 1 base and J lost 0 bases. The CDR3 loop is CASSEEGTALSYEQYF. Written as DNA, the CDR3 is TGTGCCAGCAGTGAAGAGGGGACAGCCCTCTCCTACGAGCAGTACTTC.

V usage is TRBV7-3 and J usage is TRBJ2-3; the match to TRBD2 covers 14 bases. The CDR3 contains 17 residues. CDR1 is SGHTA and CDR2 is FQGTGA in the germline V gene. The V and J ends lost 4 bases and 4 bases, in that order; junction bases with no gene match: 7. As DNA, the CDR3 is TGTGCCAGCAGCTCCCCCGGGACTAGCGGGAGAGCAGATACGCAGTATTTT. Encoded protein: CASSSPGTSGRADTQYF.

This clone was counted only a few times. The V and J genes are TRBV9 and TRBJ1-6; no firm D call. Germline lookup yields CDR1 SGDLS and CDR2 YYNGEE. Trimming cost V 4 bases and J 9 bases, with 11 bases left between them. The CDR3 is 13 amino acids. The CDR3 DNA reads TGTGCCAGCAGCCCGAGGGCGGGTTCACCCCTCCACTTT. This sequence encodes CASSPRAGSPLHF.

The chain combines TRBV7-3 with TRBJ1-2; D gene ambiguous. With 5 bases removed from V and 4 bases from J, the gap between germline ends came to 11 bases. Germline loops: CDR1 SGHTA, CDR2 FQGTGA. This CDR3 comprises 13 residues. CDR3 protein: CASSPDISYGYTF. The CDR3 region has the DNA TGTGCCAGCAGCCCCGACATCAGCTATGGCTACACCTTC.

The J gene is TRBJ2-1, the V gene TRBV15; 11 bases line up with TRBD2. With V trimmed by 0 bases and J by 10 bases, 5 bases remained unmatched. The CDR3 is 15 residues long. CDR1 and CDR2 from the germline V gene are LNHNV and YYDKDF (reference sequence). CDR3 in amino acids: CATSRDSGGAWEQFF. The CDR3 DNA is TGTGCCACCAGCAGAGATAGCGGGGGGGCATGGGAGCAGTTCTTC.

This clone was observed a few times. CDR3 residues: CASSLRLTSTDTQYF. The CDR3 nucleotides read TGTGCCAGCAGCTTGAGGCTGACTAGCACAGATACGCAGTATTTT. This chain uses TRBV7-3 with TRBJ2-3; no reliable D call. The CDR3 loop spans 15 amino acids. V shed 3 bases and J shed 0 bases, with 10 bases lying between them. Germline V gene sequence: CDR1 SGHTA, CDR2 FQGTGA.

The genes are TRBV9 and TRBJ1-2; 9 bases are a match to TRBD1. This CDR3 spans 15 amino acids. CDR1 and CDR2 from the germline V gene are SGDLS and YYNGEE. V lost 4 bases, J lost 5 bases, and 9 bases stayed unmatched. CDR3 residues: CASSPLLTGGYGYTF. CDR3 DNA: TGTGCCAGCAGCCCCCTTTTGACAGGGGGTTATGGCTACACCTTC.

The rearrangement uses TRBV5-6 and TRBJ1-1, with no clear D. Germline V gene data show CDR1 as SGHDT and CDR2 as YYEEEE. The CDR3 totals 12 residues. V lost 4 bases, J lost 4 bases, and 8 bases lay in between. The CDR3 coding sequence is TGTGCCAGCAGCACGCTACTCACTGAAGCTTTCTTT. Translation: CASSTLLTEAFF. The full variable domain, with the rest looked up from reference TRBV5-6 and TRBJ1-1, is DAGVTQSPTHLIKTRGQQVTLRCSPKSGHDTVSWYQQALGQGPQFIFQYYEEEERQRGNFPDRFSGHQFPNYSSELNVNALLLGDSALYLCASSTLLTEAFFGQGTRLTVV.

There are a few counts of this clone. The chain recombines TRBV5-1 with TRBJ2-2; D is possibly TRBD2 (5 bases). Trimming removed 0 bases at V and 3 bases at J, with 15 bases between. Germline CDR1 SGHRS, CDR2 YFSETQ. CDR3 length equals 17 residues. CDR3 in amino acids: CASSLGILATDTGELFF. Written as DNA, the CDR3 is TGCGCCAGCAGCTTGGGTATTCTAGCTACCGACACCGGGGAGCTGTTTTTT.

This clone was counted only a few times. The chain carries TRBV5-4 and TRBJ2-3; 12 bases map to TRBD2. CDR3 size: 16 residues. V lost 3 bases to trimming and J lost 3 bases; unmatched junction nucleotides: 5. Germline-derived CDR1 and CDR2 are SGHNT and YYREEE (reference sequence). The CDR3 loop reads CASSSGLAGQTDTQYF. CDR3 in DNA: TGTGCCAGCAGCTCTGGACTAGCGGGGCAAACAGATACGCAGTATTTT.

The chain links TRBV4-2 to TRBJ2-3, with a tentative D call TRBD2 (6 bases). The CDR3 covers 16 residues. Deletions cut 4 bases from V and 0 bases from J, with 14 bases between. CDR1 is LGHNA and CDR2 is YNFKEQ in the germline V gene. The CDR3 region has the DNA TGTGCCAGCAGCCCACTAGCCGGGGCTAGCACAGATACGCAGTATTTT. This encodes CASSPLAGASTDTQYF.

V usage is TRBV27 and J usage is TRBJ2-7; 7 nucleotides line up with TRBD1. Looked up from germline, CDR1 is MNHEY and CDR2 is SMNVEV (reference sequence). The ends lost 7 bases at V and 7 bases at J; junction bases unmatched: 10. The CDR3 is 13 amino acids. Written as DNA, the CDR3 is TGTGCCAGCACCTCAGGGGACAGTGGAGAGCAGTACTTC. It specifies CASTSGDSGEQYF.

This clone has only one observation. The chain has TRBV19 and TRBJ1-2, with 9 bases that match TRBD1. J was trimmed by 4 bases and V by 4 bases; bases with no gene match: 7. The CDR3 is 15 residues long. Germline V CDR1 and CDR2: LNHDA, SQIVND (reference sequence). CDR3 in amino acids: CASSKGQGPLYGYTF. CDR3 in DNA: TGTGCCAGTAGTAAAGGACAGGGGCCCCTCTATGGCTACACCTTC.

V is TRBV6-1 and J is TRBJ2-2; a weak D match, TRBD1 (5 bases). V lost 4 bases to trimming and J lost 5 bases, with 14 bases between them. Germline V gives CDR1 MNHNS, CDR2 SASEGT. The CDR3 has 15 residues. Here the CDR3 reads CASSAAGLGTGELFF. As DNA, the CDR3 is TGTGCCAGCAGTGCTGCAGGGCTTGGGACCGGGGAGCTGTTTTTT.

This clone has just a few counts. The V and J genes are TRBV5-1 and TRBJ2-7; 11 bases agree with TRBD1. The ends lost 2 bases at V and 5 bases at J; junction bases unmatched: 9. This CDR3 comprises 16 residues. CDR1 SGHRS and CDR2 YFSETQ come from the germline V gene. The CDR3 is CASSLTGQGAMDEQYF. The CDR3 DNA sequence: TGCGCCAGCAGCTTAACCGGACAGGGGGCTATGGACGAGCAGTACTTC.